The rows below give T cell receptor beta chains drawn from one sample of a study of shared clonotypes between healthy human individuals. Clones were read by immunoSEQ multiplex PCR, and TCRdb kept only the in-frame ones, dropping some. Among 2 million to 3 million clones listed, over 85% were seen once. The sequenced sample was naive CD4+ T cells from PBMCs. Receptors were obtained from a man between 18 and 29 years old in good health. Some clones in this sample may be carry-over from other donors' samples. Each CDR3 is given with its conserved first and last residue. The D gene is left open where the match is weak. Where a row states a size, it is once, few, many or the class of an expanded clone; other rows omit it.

CDR3: CARGQGETQYF
DNA: TGTGCCAGGGGACAGGGCGAGACCCAGTACTTC
size: .
D: TRBD1
J: TRBJ2-5
V: TRBV7-2
length: 11

CDR3: CASSSLPGPPVGQYF
DNA: TGTGCCAGCAGCTCCCTTCCCGGGCCGCCCGTGGGGCAGTACTTC
size: .
D: .
J: TRBJ2-7
V: TRBV7-9
length: 15

CDR3: CASSSWERNTGELFF
DNA: TGTGCCAGCAGTTCCTGGGAGCGGAACACCGGGGAGCTGTTTTTT
size: .
D: .
J: TRBJ2-2
V: TRBV27
length: 15

CDR3: CASSTRQALDTIYF
DNA: TGTGCCAGCAGCACCCGACAGGCGCTTGACACCATATATTTT
size: .
D: .
J: TRBJ1-3
V: TRBV13
length: 14

CDR3: CASSPHLGNTIYF
DNA: TGTGCCAGCAGCCCACACCTAGGAAACACCATATATTTT
size: once
D: .
J: TRBJ1-3
V: TRBV11-2
length: 13

CDR3: CASSSGTNTGELFF
DNA: TGCGCCAGCAGCTCGGGGACCAACACCGGGGAGCTGTTTTTT
size: .
D: .
J: TRBJ2-2
V: TRBV5-1
length: 14

CDR3: CASSARGSGTSGSQDHNEQFF
DNA: TGTGCCAGCAGCGCCCGAGGGAGCGGGACTAGCGGGAGTCAAGACCACAATGAGCAGTTCTTC
size: .
D: TRBD2
J: TRBJ2-1
V: TRBV9
length: 21

CDR3: CASSEGGGSTDTQYF
DNA: TGTGCCAGCAGTGAGGGCGGAGGCTCCACAGATACGCAGTATTTT
size: .
D: .
J: TRBJ2-3
V: TRBV25-1
length: 15

CDR3: CASSLQGTSNTGELFF
DNA: TGCGCCAGCAGCCTTCAGGGGACCAGCAACACCGGGGAGCTGTTTTTT
size: .
D: .
J: TRBJ2-2
V: TRBV5-1
length: 16

CDR3: CASSPLVTGSGNTIYF
DNA: TGTGCCAGCTCACCACTAGTGACGGGCTCTGGAAACACCATATATTTT
size: once
D: .
J: TRBJ1-3
V: TRBV18
length: 16

CDR3: CASVRTGLETQYF
DNA: TGCGCCAGCGTGCGAACAGGGTTGGAGACCCAGTACTTC
size: .
D: .
J: TRBJ2-5
V: TRBV5-1
length: 13

CDR3: CASSFGDRDNSPLHF
DNA: TGTGCCAGCAGTTTTGGGGACAGGGATAATTCACCCCTCCACTTT
size: .
D: TRBD1
J: TRBJ1-6
V: TRBV28
length: 15

CDR3: CASSLVYNGETQYF
DNA: TGTGCCAGCAGCTTGGTCTACAACGGGGAGACCCAGTACTTC
size: .
D: .
J: TRBJ2-5
V: TRBV5-6
length: 14

CDR3: CASAHTTGSYEQYF
DNA: TGTGCCAGCGCTCATACAACAGGGTCCTACGAGCAGTACTTC
size: .
D: .
J: TRBJ2-7
V: TRBV28
length: 14

CDR3: CSVAGLALYEQYF
DNA: TGCAGCGTTGCGGGACTAGCCCTCTACGAGCAGTACTTC
size: .
D: TRBD2
J: TRBJ2-7
V: TRBV29-1
length: 13

CDR3: CASRETPSQPQHF
DNA: TGCGCCAGCAGGGAAACACCGTCACAGCCCCAGCATTTT
size: .
D: .
J: TRBJ1-5
V: TRBV10-1
length: 13

CDR3: CASSAWGAATNEKLFF
DNA: TGTGCCAGCAGCGCGTGGGGTGCTGCAACTAATGAAAAACTGTTTTTT
size: few
D: .
J: TRBJ1-4
V: TRBV9
length: 16

CDR3: CASSLVGGSQPQHF
DNA: TGTGCCAGCAGCTTAGTGGGGGGGAGCCAGCCCCAGCATTTT
size: .
D: .
J: TRBJ1-5
V: TRBV7-9
length: 14

CDR3: CASSQDPRAGYGYTF
DNA: TGTGCCAGCAGCCAAGATCCCAGGGCAGGGTATGGCTACACCTTC
size: .
D: .
J: TRBJ1-2
V: TRBV14
length: 15

CDR3: CASSQRQGLGNSPLHF
DNA: TGCGCCAGCAGCCAAAGACAGGGATTGGGCAATTCACCCCTCCACTTT
size: .
D: TRBD1
J: TRBJ1-6
V: TRBV4-1
length: 16

CDR3: CASSRGTTYYEQYF
DNA: TGTGCCAGCAGCCGCGGGACTACCTACTACGAGCAGTACTTC
size: .
D: TRBD2
J: TRBJ2-7
V: TRBV7-2
length: 14

CDR3: CASGLVLGTSNEQFF
DNA: TGTGCTAGTGGTTTGGTATTGGGTACTAGCAATGAGCAGTTCTTC
size: .
D: .
J: TRBJ2-1
V: TRBV12-5
length: 15

CDR3: CATTASGSRSMFF
DNA: TGTGCCACGACAGCTAGCGGGAGTCGGAGCATGTTCTTC
size: .
D: TRBD2
J: TRBJ2-1
V: TRBV6-1
length: 13

CDR3: CASSVLGTTEAFF
DNA: TGTGCCAGCAGCGTACTGGGAACCACTGAAGCTTTCTTT
size: .
D: .
J: TRBJ1-1
V: TRBV9
length: 13

CDR3: CSAWSGETQYF
DNA: TGCAGCGCCTGGTCGGGGGAGACCCAGTACTTC
size: once
D: .
J: TRBJ2-5
V: TRBV29-1
length: 11

CDR3: CSARPDEAAFF
DNA: TGCAGTGCTAGGCCGGATGAAGCGGCTTTCTTT
size: .
D: .
J: TRBJ1-1
V: TRBV20-1
length: 11

CDR3: CASSINRDRSPYSNQPQHF
DNA: TGTGCCAGTAGTATAAACCGGGACAGGAGTCCTTATAGCAATCAGCCCCAGCATTTT
size: .
D: TRBD1
J: TRBJ1-5
V: TRBV19
length: 19